One sample yielded the 25 T cell receptor beta chains listed below, sequenced in a study of cytomegalovirus exposure and HLA in healthy donors. Use of 60 Vbeta and 13 Jbeta primers characterized the PCR. Using immunoSEQ multiplex PCR, the repertoire was profiled, and TCRdb retains in-frame clones only, with some absent. The sample yields under 150,000 clones, around 77% seen once. The sample was PBMCs. The receptor set was obtained from a man in his fifties or sixties in good health and CMV-seronegative.

The rearrangement joins TRBV5-1 to TRBJ2-1; D is possibly TRBD1 (5 bases). Germline CDR1 SGHRS, CDR2 YFSETQ. The CDR3 has 15 residues. Trimming took off 2 bases at V and 0 bases at J, with 9 bases between the two ends. The CDR3 DNA reads as TGCGCCAGCAGCTTAGGGGATCTCTCCTACAATGAGCAGTTCTTC. Its protein is CASSLGDLSYNEQFF. Full variable domain (outside the CDR3, taken from reference TRBV5-1 and TRBJ2-1): KAGVTQTPRYLIKTRGQQVTLSCSPISGHRSVSWYQQTPGQGLQFLFEYFSETQRNKGNFPGRFSGRQFSNSRSEMNVSTLELGDSALYLCASSLGDLSYNEQFFGPGTRLTVL.

This sequence joins TRBV7-9 and TRBJ2-1; perhaps TRBD2 as D (5 bases). CDR1 and CDR2 (germline): SEHNR, FQNEAQ (reference sequence). The CDR3 loop spans 14 amino acids. Trimming left V 1 base short and J 6 bases short, with 10 bases between. The CDR3 DNA reads TGTGCCAGCAGCTTAGAACGGGATACCAATGAGCAGTTCTTC. Amino acids: CASSLERDTNEQFF.

The CDR3 spells CASSLEREFSSGELFF. The CDR3 bases are TGCGCCAGCAGCCTCGAGCGGGAGTTTAGCTCCGGGGAGCTGTTTTTT. The chain couples TRBV4-3 to TRBJ2-2; 8 nucleotides agree with TRBD2. The CDR3 spans 16 residues. Germline CDR1 and CDR2: LGHNA and YSLEER. Losses at the gene ends were 4 bases for V and 6 bases for J; bases not matched to a gene: 10.

V gene TRBV7-6 combines with J gene TRBJ2-5; 13 bases align to TRBD2. The germline V gene has CDR1 SGHVS and CDR2 FNYEAQ. CDR3 size: 17 residues. J was trimmed by 1 base and V by 4 bases; bases with no gene match: 6. Here the CDR3 reads CASSWTTSGRAQETQYF. CDR3 coding DNA: TGTGCCAGCAGCTGGACAACTAGCGGGAGGGCCCAAGAGACCCAGTACTTC.

CDR3 nucleotides: TGTGCCAGCGGCCCCCAGCGGGGCACAGATACGCAGTATTTT. Residues: CASGPQRGTDTQYF. V is TRBV7-2 and J is TRBJ2-3; D may be TRBD2 (6 bases). This CDR3 is built from 14 residues. Germline V gene sequence: CDR1 SGHTA, CDR2 FQGNSA. V lost 8 bases to trimming and J lost 1 base, with 13 bases between them.

V is TRBV4-1 and J is TRBJ2-3; D is unclear. This CDR3 contains 16 residues. V lost 1 base, J lost 0 bases, and 11 bases lay in between. In germline, CDR1 is MGHRA, CDR2 YSYEKL. CDR3 coding DNA: TGCGCCAGCAGCCAAGTTCTCGCGGCAAGCACAGATACGCAGTATTTT. The encoded protein is CASSQVLAASTDTQYF.

The chain has TRBV28 and TRBJ2-1; TRBD2 matches 12 bases. J lost 5 bases, V lost 5 bases, and 10 bases had no gene match. The germline V gene has CDR1 MDHEN and CDR2 SYDVKM. The CDR3 has 17 residues. As DNA, the CDR3 is TGTGCCAGCAGTCCGAGACTAGCGGGAGTACTCAACAATGAGCAGTTCTTC. Its translation: CASSPRLAGVLNNEQFF.

V gene TRBV5-8 combines with J gene TRBJ2-5, with a weak D call TRBD2 (6 bases). Trimming removed 4 bases at V and 3 bases at J, with 16 bases between. The CDR3 totals 15 residues. The germline V gene encodes CDR1 SGHTS and CDR2 YDEGEE. CDR3 nucleotide sequence: TGTGCCAGCAGCCCTGGGACGGGGGTGGAAGAGACCCAGTACTTC. This encodes CASSPGTGVEETQYF.

The sample holds a few counts of this clone. This chain connects TRBV5-6 to TRBJ1-5, with 7 bases aligning to TRBD1. There are 14 residues in the CDR3. CDR1 and CDR2 from the germline V gene are SGHDT and YYEEEE. Unmatched junction bases numbered 6, after V lost 3 bases and J lost 6 bases. CDR3 in amino acids: CASSSSTGLQPQHF. CDR3 nucleotides: TGTGCCAGCAGCTCCTCGACAGGGCTTCAGCCCCAGCATTTT.

This chain joins TRBV18 and TRBJ1-1; D ambiguous. This CDR3 is built from 13 residues. CDR1 is KGHSH, CDR2 LQKENI, per germline. V was pared by 0 bases and J by 6 bases, with 8 bases between. This CDR3 is CASSPPSVAEAFF. The CDR3 DNA follows: TGTGCCAGCTCACCACCGTCGGTGGCTGAAGCTTTCTTT. The whole variable domain, filled in from reference TRBV18 and TRBJ1-1, reads NAGVMQNPRHLVRRRGQEARLRCSPMKGHSHVYWYRQLPEEGLKFMVYLQKENIIDESGMPKERFSAEFPKEGPSILRIQQVVRGDSAAYFCASSPPSVAEAFFGQGTRLTVV.

V is TRBV5-1 and J is TRBJ2-2; D possibly corresponds to TRBD1 (6 bases). Per germline, CDR1 SGHRS and CDR2 YFSETQ. This CDR3 spans 14 amino acids. Trimming left V 3 bases short and J 6 bases short, with 12 bases between. The CDR3 DNA sequence: TGCGCCAGCAGCTCGGACAGAATACCCGGGGAGCTGTTTTTT. Encoded protein: CASSSDRIPGELFF.

The chain carries TRBV28 and TRBJ2-1; 10 bases line up with TRBD2. Trimming cost V 5 bases and J 7 bases; bases outside gene matches: 14. In germline, CDR1 is MDHEN, CDR2 SYDVKM. The CDR3 loop spans 17 amino acids. Here the CDR3 reads CASSPPGLAPAQNEQFF. The CDR3 region has the DNA TGTGCCAGCAGTCCCCCGGGACTAGCGCCCGCTCAGAATGAGCAGTTCTTC.

This sequence joins TRBV19 and TRBJ1-2, with D possibly being TRBD1 (6 bases). Between the trimmed V and J ends, which lost 5 bases and 7 bases, there was a span of 14 bases. Germline V lookup: CDR1 LNHDA, CDR2 SQIVND (reference sequence). This CDR3 is built from 13 residues. As DNA, the CDR3 is TGTGCCAGTAGTGCCAACAGGGATGGTGGCTACACCTTC. Residues: CASSANRDGGYTF. The entire variable domain, with the rest obtained from reference TRBV19 and TRBJ1-2, is as follows: DGGITQSPKYLFRKEGQNVTLSCEQNLNHDAMYWYRQDPGQGLRLIYYSQIVNDFQKGDIAEGYSVSREKKESFPLTVTSAQKNPTAFYLCASSANRDGGYTFGSGTRLTVV.

The chain recombines TRBV7-9 with TRBJ2-7, with D perhaps TRBD2 (5 bases). Trimming stripped 1 base from V and 7 bases from J, with 14 bases between. The germline gives CDR1 SEHNR, CDR2 FQNEAQ (reference sequence). The CDR3 has 14 residues. In nucleotides, the CDR3 is TGTGCCAGCAGCTTAGAGGTCGTTGCGGGTGAGCAGTACTTC. It specifies CASSLEVVAGEQYF.

The chain carries TRBV29-1 and TRBJ2-5, with unresolved D. Germline assignment: CDR1 SQVTM and CDR2 ANQGSEA. The CDR3 is 11 amino acids. Trimming cost V 7 bases and J 4 bases, with 10 bases left between them. The DNA of the CDR3 is TGCAGCGGCCGACAAGGAGAGACCCAGTACTTC. Protein product: CSGRQGETQYF.

The CDR3 DNA reads TGTGCCAGCAGCGGACATTTTGACGCCCTCGAGCAGTACTTC. This codes for CASSGHFDALEQYF. This chain links TRBV6-5 with TRBJ2-7; tentative D call: TRBD1 (5 bases). Per the germline V gene, CDR1 is MNHEY and CDR2 is SVGAGI. V lost 6 bases and J 6 bases, leaving 18 bases between the germline ends. The CDR3 has 14 residues.

This chain links TRBV30 with TRBJ2-3; 12 bases agree with TRBD2. The germline V gene encodes CDR1 GTSNPN and CDR2 SVGIG (reference sequence). This CDR3 comprises 19 residues. Trimming took 0 bases from V and 5 from J; bases not matched to a gene: 15. This chain's CDR3 is CAWSVSAGASGRAVDTQYF. The CDR3 region has the DNA TGTGCCTGGAGTGTATCCGCGGGGGCTAGCGGGAGGGCCGTAGATACGCAGTATTTT.

This clone was counted a single time. The chain recombines TRBV2 with TRBJ2-6, with 7 positions matching TRBD1. Germline V gene sequence: CDR1 SNHLY, CDR2 FYNNEI. Trimming took 4 bases from V and 2 from J; bases not matched to a gene: 5. The CDR3 contains 16 residues. The CDR3 region has the DNA TGTGCCAGCAGTGTGCCACAGGGGACTGGGGCCAACGTCCTGACTTTC. Protein sequence: CASSVPQGTGANVLTF.

V is TRBV7-2 and J is TRBJ1-1; TRBD1 might be the D (6 bases). Trimming stripped 2 bases from V and 3 bases from J, with 16 bases between. This CDR3 contains 16 residues. Germline V gene sequence: CDR1 SGHTA, CDR2 FQGNSA. The CDR3 region is CASSLRWTQGDTEAFF. Here the CDR3 DNA reads TGTGCCAGCAGCTTAAGGTGGACACAGGGAGACACTGAAGCTTTCTTT.

The chain recombines TRBV6-4 with TRBJ2-2, with 9 bases identical to TRBD2. CDR1 is MRHNA, CDR2 SNTAGT, per germline. The junction had 8 bases not matched to a gene; V was cut back by 10 bases and J by 5 bases. The CDR3 is 14 amino acids. In nucleotides, the CDR3 is TGTGCCACCAGACTAGCGGAGAGAACCGGGGAGCTGTTTTTT. Translation: CATRLAERTGELFF.

V usage is TRBV9 and J usage is TRBJ2-7; TRBD1 aligns across 9 bases. CDR1 SGDLS and CDR2 YYNGEE come from the germline V gene. The CDR3 contains 14 residues. V shed 2 bases and J 5 bases; nucleotides not matched to a gene: 5. CDR3 loop: CASSVFDRGDEQYF. The DNA of the CDR3 is TGTGCCAGCAGCGTCTTTGACAGGGGGGACGAGCAGTACTTC.

The chain recombines TRBV4-2 with TRBJ2-2; D is perhaps TRBD2 (7 bases). The CDR3 runs 17 residues. Germline V gene lookup returns CDR1 LGHNA and CDR2 YNFKEQ. V was cut by 1 base and J by 4 bases, with 16 bases left in between. This CDR3 is CASSQVRGARGTGELFF. The CDR3 DNA reads TGTGCCAGCAGCCAAGTTCGGGGGGCCCGGGGCACCGGGGAGCTGTTTTTT.

The genes are TRBV7-6 and TRBJ2-3, with 12 bases that match TRBD2. Germline lookup yields CDR1 SGHVS and CDR2 FNYEAQ. After removal of 6 bases from V and 3 bases from J, the junction contained 4 bases not matched to a gene. The CDR3 covers 15 residues. CDR3 loop: CASSILAGGTDTQYF. CDR3 DNA: TGTGCCAGCAGTATACTAGCGGGAGGAACAGATACGCAGTATTTT.

This clone was recorded a few times. The rearrangement joins TRBV9 to TRBJ1-1; D not resolved. V shed 2 bases and J shed 1 base, with 9 bases lying between them. The CDR3 length is 14 residues. The germline V gene has CDR1 SGDLS and CDR2 YYNGEE. CDR3 in amino acids: CASSVSSKNTEAFF. The DNA for the CDR3 is TGTGCCAGCAGCGTTAGCAGCAAGAACACTGAAGCTTTCTTT.

V gene TRBV23-1 combines with J gene TRBJ1-5, with D possibly TRBD1 on 5 matching bases. TRBV23-1 is an ORF, and what it does is uncertain. V was shortened by 0 bases and J by 2 bases, with 17 bases between the two germline ends. The CDR3 extends over 18 amino acids. The CDR3 loop is CASSQSRGTMMGNQPQHF. CDR3 DNA sequence: TGCGCCAGCAGTCAATCCCGGGGGACGATGATGGGCAATCAGCCCCAGCATTTT.